These T cell receptor beta chains were read from a single sample in a study of STAT3 mutations in large granular lymphocyte leukemia. Generated by immunoSEQ multiplex PCR, the TCRdb table keeps only in-frame clones and is missing some. The sample lists some 37,000 clones; around nine tenths were seen once. Sequenced: PBMCs. The receptor set was obtained from a human donor with T large granular lymphocyte leukemia. Some clones in this sample may be carry-over from other donors' samples. The CDR3 runs from the conserved cysteine through the conserved F or W. D genes are given only for firm matches. Clone size is shown for a subset of rows, as once, few, many or a class of expanded clone.

D gene,V gene,J gene,clone size,CDR3 protein,CDR3 DNA
-,TRBV19,TRBJ2-7,-,CASSQGRYEQYF,TGTGCCAGTAGTCAGGGCCGATACGAGCAGTACTTC
-,TRBV10-3,TRBJ1-6,-,CAITPGERDNSPLHF,TGTGCCATCACCCCGGGTGAGAGGGACAATTCACCCCTCCACTTT
-,TRBV28,TRBJ1-2,-,CASSSGPDGYTF,TGTGCCAGCAGTTCCGGACCGGATGGCTACACCTTC
-,TRBV6-6,TRBJ2-3,-,CASSWGGSTDTQYF,TGTGCCAGCAGCTGGGGTGGGAGCACAGATACGCAGTATTTT
-,TRBV5-1,TRBJ2-3,once,CASSLAGGGTDSRGAQYF,TGCGCCAGCAGCTTGGCCGGGGGTGGGACAGATTCAAGGGGAGCGCAGTATTTT
TRBD1,TRBV23-1,TRBJ2-6,-,CASSQNRFRGRGANVLTF,TGCGCCAGCAGTCAAAATCGATTCAGGGGGCGGGGGGCCAACGTCCTGACTTTC
-,TRBV4-1,TRBJ2-2,once,CASSLPPGELFF,TGCGCCAGCAGCCTCCCTCCCGGGGAGCTGTTTTTT
-,TRBV5-1,TRBJ2-3,-,CASSLAPRGDTDTQYF,TGCGCCAGCAGCTTGGCACCGCGGGGAGACACAGATACGCAGTATTTT
TRBD1,TRBV5-1,TRBJ2-3,once,CASSRRQGSTDTQYF,TGCGCCAGCAGCCGAAGACAGGGAAGCACAGATACGCAGTATTTT
-,TRBV2,TRBJ1-6,-,CASKSAYNSPLHF,TGTGCCAGCAAGAGCGCGTATAATTCACCCCTCCACTTT
-,TRBV4-1,TRBJ1-2,few,CASSQFGGPLGGYTF,TGCGCCAGCAGCCAGTTCGGTGGCCCCTTGGGTGGCTACACCTTC
-,TRBV9,TRBJ2-4,-,CASSLGGAGAKNIQYF,TGTGCCAGCAGCCTTGGGGGGGCTGGGGCCAAAAACATTCAGTACTTC
-,TRBV10-2,TRBJ1-5,-,CASSEDRFQPQHF,TGCGCCAGCAGTGAGGACAGGTTTCAGCCCCAGCATTTT
-,TRBV28,TRBJ1-2,few,CASSPRVYGYTF,TGTGCCAGCAGTCCCCGAGTGTATGGCTACACCTTC
-,TRBV5-1,TRBJ2-1,-,CASSLALGHNNEQFF,TGCGCCAGCAGCTTGGCCCTGGGACATAACAATGAGCAGTTCTTC
-,TRBV4-1,TRBJ1-5,once,CASSQVYPYSNQPQHF,TGCGCCAGCAGCCAAGTATACCCCTATAGCAATCAGCCCCAGCATTTT
TRBD1,TRBV7-9,TRBJ1-2,-,CASSSVGTVNYGYTF,TGTGCCAGCAGCTCCGTAGGGACAGTCAACTATGGCTACACCTTC
-,TRBV25-1,TRBJ2-2,-,CASSEKTYTGELFF,TGTGCCAGCAGTGAAAAGACTTACACCGGGGAGCTGTTTTTT